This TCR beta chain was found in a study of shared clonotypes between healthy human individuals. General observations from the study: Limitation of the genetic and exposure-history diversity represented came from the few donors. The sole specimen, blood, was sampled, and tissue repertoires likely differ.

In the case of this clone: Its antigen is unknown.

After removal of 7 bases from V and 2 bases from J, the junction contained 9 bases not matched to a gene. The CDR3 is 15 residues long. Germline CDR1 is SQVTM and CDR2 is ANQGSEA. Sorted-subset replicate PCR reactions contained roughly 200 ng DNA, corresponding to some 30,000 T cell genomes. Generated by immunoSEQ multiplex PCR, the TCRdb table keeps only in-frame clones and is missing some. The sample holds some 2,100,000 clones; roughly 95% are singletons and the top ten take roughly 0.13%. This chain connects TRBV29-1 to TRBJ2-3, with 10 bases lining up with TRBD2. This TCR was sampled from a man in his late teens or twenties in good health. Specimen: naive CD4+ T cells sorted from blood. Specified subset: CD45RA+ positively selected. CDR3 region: CSGSGGPASTDTQYF. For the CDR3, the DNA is TGCAGCGGTAGCGGGGGGCCGGCATCCACAGATACGCAGTATTTT.